The clone carrying this T cell receptor (beta chain) was counted between two and nine times. The antigen remains undetermined. This specimen belongs to a study of blood T cells in healthy people across ages. Study results and caveats: Researchers judged that diversity estimates from one million T cells fell short of true values.

The second PCR ran about 6 to 11 cycles with a sample-barcoded 5' primer and J-beta primers. The template-switch adaptor was a 5' adaptor with 12 random nucleotides. It tagged each cDNA molecule. TCRdb recomputed calls from the 5' RACE reads with MiXCR, one row per CDR3 protein. The data show 580,000 or so distinct CDR3 sequences, with 40% to 55% seen just once and about 22% held by the top ten. Germline CDR1 reads MNHEY; CDR2 reads SVGAGI. The CDR3 is 18 residues long. Trimming left V 0 bases short and J 0 bases short, with 14 bases between. The V and J genes are TRBV6-5 and TRBJ2-2; D gene uncertain. The sample was blood. This TCR was sampled from a man of 80 years or more in good health. The CDR3 sequence: CASSYSLSGSSNTGELFF. Here the CDR3 DNA reads TGTGCCAGCAGTTACTCCTTGTCGGGCAGTTCGAACACCGGGGAGCTGTTTTTT.